A single sample is the source of the 13 T cell receptor beta chains below, sequenced in a study of blood T cell repertoires in COVID-19. TCRdb's copy holds only in-frame clones and misses some; the assay was immunoSEQ multiplex PCR. The sample consists of some 150,000 clones, more than 65% of them appearing once. The material sequenced was peripheral blood. Receptor source: a woman in her forties or fifties with acute or convalescent COVID-19.

The rearrangement joins TRBV6-2 or TRBV6-3 to TRBJ2-2; possible D gene TRBD2, 6 bases. This CDR3 contains 15 residues. Trimming removed 3 bases at V and 5 bases at J, with 13 bases between. In germline, CDR1 is MNHEY, CDR2 SVGEGT. CDR3 in DNA: TGTGCCAGCAGTTATCGGCAGGGAGGAACCGGGGAGCTGTTTTTT. Protein sequence: CASSYRQGGTGELFF.

The rearrangement uses TRBV5-1 and TRBJ2-2, with 10 bases lining up with TRBD2. Germline lookup yields CDR1 SGHRS and CDR2 YFSETQ. CDR3 size: 14 residues. Trimming at V came to 7 bases and at J to 7 bases, leaving 7 bases not matched to a gene. CDR3 DNA sequence: TGCGCCAGCGGAAGCGGGAGGGCTGGCGGGGAGCTGTTTTTT. Its protein is CASGSGRAGGELFF.

This clone turned up a few times. The rearrangement links TRBV5-1 to TRBJ1-2, with 8 bases lining up with TRBD1. The CDR3 loop spans 17 amino acids. Germline V lookup: CDR1 SGHRS, CDR2 YFSETQ. Germline trimming cut 4 bases from V and 0 bases from J; bases unmatched to any gene: 11. The CDR3 DNA reads as TGCGCCAGCAGCCCCCTGGACAGGGCCTTTCCTAACTATGGCTACACCTTC. As protein: CASSPLDRAFPNYGYTF.

This chain links TRBV2 with TRBJ1-1; D uncertain. The V end was cut by 7 bases, the J end by 0 bases, with 12 bases between. Germline CDR1 and CDR2: SNHLY and FYNNEI. This CDR3 has 14 amino acids. CDR3 protein: CASTLANMNTEAFF. The CDR3 nucleotides are TGTGCCAGCACATTAGCGAACATGAACACTGAAGCTTTCTTT.

The chain couples TRBV19 to TRBJ2-1, with 7 bases fitting TRBD2. The CDR3 contains 13 residues. Looked up from germline, CDR1 is LNHDA and CDR2 is SQIVND (reference sequence). With 6 bases clipped from V and 9 bases from J, the junction kept 8 bases outside the gene matches. The CDR3 region has the DNA TGTGCCAGTAGGAGGGGCGGGAGTAGTGAGCAGTTCTTC. It is translated as CASRRGGSSEQFF.

Details on this clone: Mismatch with germline at one junction end may stem from a read error. The rearrangement links TRBV9 to TRBJ2-3; 8 bases match TRBD2. Germline CDR1 SGDLS, CDR2 YYNGEE. The CDR3 extends over 17 amino acids. CDR3 sequence reads: CASSVVRGGTSIDTQYF. The CDR3 DNA is TGTGCCAGCAGCGTAGTTCGCGGGGGGACGAGCATAGATACGCAGTATTTT.

The chain joins TRBV4-3 to TRBJ2-3, with TRBD2 matching 7 bases. Germline V gene sequence: CDR1 LGHNA, CDR2 YSLEER. The length of the CDR3 is 16 residues. Trimming took 6 bases from V and 0 from J; bases not matched to a gene: 9. CDR3 sequence reads: CASRVHLTSSTDTQYF. Written as DNA, the CDR3 is TGCGCCAGCAGGGTACACCTGACTAGCAGCACAGATACGCAGTATTTT.

The chain is built from TRBV6-1 and TRBJ1-4, with D tentatively TRBD1 (5 bases). This CDR3 contains 15 residues. The V gene's germline CDR1 is MNHNS and CDR2 SASEGT. V was trimmed by 0 bases and J by 2 bases, leaving 7 bases between them. The CDR3 nucleotides are TGTGCCAGCAGTGAAGCAGCAGGGACTAATGAAAAACTGTTTTTT. Translation gives CASSEAAGTNEKLFF.

The V and J genes are TRBV7-8 and TRBJ2-7, with a weak D call TRBD1 (6 bases). V gave up 4 bases and J gave up 4 bases, with 8 bases separating them. The germline V gene encodes CDR1 SGHVS and CDR2 FQNEAQ. The CDR3 extends over 12 amino acids. CDR3 in amino acids: CASSSGQYEQYF. The CDR3 bases are TGTGCCAGCAGCTCTGGACAGTACGAGCAGTACTTC.

The genes are TRBV2 and TRBJ1-1, with 7 bases matching TRBD1. Germline-derived CDR1 and CDR2 are SNHLY and FYNNEI. V shed 6 bases and J 7 bases; nucleotides not matched to a gene: 8. The CDR3 is made up of 13 amino acids. CDR3 region: CASRNSGGIEAFF. The CDR3 region has the DNA TGTGCCAGCAGAAACTCAGGGGGTATTGAAGCTTTCTTT.

This clone has just one count. The rearrangement uses TRBV4-2 and TRBJ1-1; D ambiguous. CDR1 and CDR2 (germline): LGHNA, YNFKEQ. The V end lost 1 base, the J end lost 0 bases, and 18 bases lay between the germline ends. CDR3 length equals 18 residues. CDR3 sequence (DNA): TGTGCCAGCAGCCAAGTTCGGTTACGGGGTCCTTTGAACACTGAAGCTTTCTTT. It translates to CASSQVRLRGPLNTEAFF.

This clone was observed a few times. V and J are TRBV6-6 and TRBJ1-3; TRBD1 aligns across 8 bases. The germline CDR1 and CDR2 sequences are MNHNY and SVGAGI (reference sequence). V lost 2 bases and J lost 4; bases outside the gene matches: 4. The CDR3 contains 15 residues. Here the CDR3 DNA reads TGTGCCAGCAGTTACGCCGGGACAGGCGGAAACACCATATATTTT. It encodes CASSYAGTGGNTIYF.

V usage is TRBV6-1 and J usage is TRBJ2-3, with 9 bases aligning to TRBD2. The junction had 5 bases not matched to a gene; V was cut back by 8 bases and J by 5 bases. The CDR3 covers 13 residues. Germline CDR1 and CDR2: MNHNS and SASEGT. CDR3 coding DNA: TGTGCCAGCGTCCTAGCGGGGCAAGATACGCAGTATTTT. This gives the protein CASVLAGQDTQYF.